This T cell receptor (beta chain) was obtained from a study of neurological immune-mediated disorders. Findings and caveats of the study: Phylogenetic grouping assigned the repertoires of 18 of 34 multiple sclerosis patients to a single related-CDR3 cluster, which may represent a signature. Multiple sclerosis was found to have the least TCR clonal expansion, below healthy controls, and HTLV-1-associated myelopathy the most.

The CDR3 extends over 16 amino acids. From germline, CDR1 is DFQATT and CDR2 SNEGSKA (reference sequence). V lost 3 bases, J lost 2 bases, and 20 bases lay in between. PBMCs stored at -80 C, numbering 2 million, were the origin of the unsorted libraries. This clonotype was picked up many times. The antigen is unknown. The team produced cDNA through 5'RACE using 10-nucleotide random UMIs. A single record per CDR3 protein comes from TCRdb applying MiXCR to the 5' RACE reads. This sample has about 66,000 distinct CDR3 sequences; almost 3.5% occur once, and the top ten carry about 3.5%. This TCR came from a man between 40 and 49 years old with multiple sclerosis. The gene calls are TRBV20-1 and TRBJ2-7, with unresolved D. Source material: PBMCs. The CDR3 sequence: CSARTVRHSTTYEQYF. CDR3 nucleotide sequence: TGCAGTGCTAGGACCGTCAGACACTCGACCACCTACGAGCAGTACTTC.